The 29 T cell receptor beta chains in this list originate from one sample, sequenced in a study of long-term antiretroviral therapy in people with HIV. The libraries were made with immunoSEQ v3.0 at survey level. Sequencing was performed with immunoSEQ multiplex PCR; in TCRdb, only in-frame clones are kept and a portion is missing. The sample holds fewer than 25,000 clones, approximately 84% seen once. Material: unsorted PBMCs, obtained about 6.1 years after starting antiretroviral therapy. The source is a man aged 30-40 years with HIV.

The rearrangement uses TRBV2 and TRBJ1-5; no firm D call. Germline CDR1 is SNHLY and CDR2 is FYNNEI. V lost 4 bases, J lost 0 bases, and 10 bases lay in between. This CDR3 spans 15 amino acids. This CDR3 is CASSAWKASNQPQHF. The CDR3 region has the DNA TGTGCCAGCAGTGCTTGGAAGGCTAGCAATCAGCCCCAGCATTTT.

The chain's CDR3 is CATSRAGQSYEQYF. In DNA, the CDR3 is TGTGCCACCAGCAGAGCCGGACAATCCTACGAGCAGTACTTC. J is TRBJ2-7 and V is TRBV15, with a tentative D call TRBD1 (5 bases). V lost 1 base and J lost 1, with 8 bases in between. Germline assignment: CDR1 LNHNV and CDR2 YYDKDF (reference sequence). The CDR3 length is 14 residues.

The J gene is TRBJ2-1, the V gene TRBV5-1; perhaps TRBD2 as D (6 bases). V was clipped by 3 bases and J by 3 bases, with 10 bases between them. Germline lookup yields CDR1 SGHRS and CDR2 YFSETQ. The CDR3 is 14 amino acids. The CDR3 DNA sequence: TGCGCCAGCAGCTCCACGGGAGTCTACAATGAGCAGTTCTTC. Translating gives CASSSTGVYNEQFF.

This clone was seen only once. In the same sample, other DNA sequences code for this CDR3. The rearrangement uses TRBV5-5 and TRBJ2-1, with D uncertain. CDR3 length: 13 residues. CDR1 is SGHKS, CDR2 YYEKEE, per germline (reference sequence). With 4 bases removed from V and 5 bases from J, the gap between germline ends came to 10 bases. CDR3 DNA: TGTGCCAGCAGCCTCGGGCCCGACAATGAGCAGTTCTTC. It codes for CASSLGPDNEQFF.

The chain is built from TRBV11-3 and TRBJ2-7, with D possibly being TRBD1 or TRBD2 (5 bases each). V lost 4 bases and J 7 bases, leaving 17 bases between the germline ends. This CDR3 is built from 14 residues. The V gene's germline CDR1 is SGHNT and CDR2 YENEEA. The CDR3 sequence: CASSSHGAPREQYF. The CDR3 DNA reads as TGTGCCAGCAGCTCCCACGGGGCCCCTCGGGAGCAGTACTTC.

J is TRBJ1-1 and V is TRBV5-5, with TRBD1 matching over 8 bases. This CDR3 spans 15 amino acids. J was trimmed by 7 bases and V by 0 bases; bases with no gene match: 8. The germline CDR1 and CDR2 sequences are SGHKS and YYEKEE (reference sequence). CDR3 loop: CASSLAGGDRGEAFF. CDR3 bases: TGTGCCAGCAGCTTGGCAGGCGGAGACAGGGGTGAAGCTTTCTTT.

The rearrangement uses TRBV7-3 and TRBJ2-5; D call uncertain. The CDR3 is 13 amino acids. Germline V gives CDR1 SGHTA, CDR2 FQGTGA. Trimming left V 0 bases short and J 3 bases short, with 5 bases between. The CDR3 is CASSLTGKETQYF. In DNA, the CDR3 is TGTGCCAGCAGCTTAACGGGTAAAGAGACCCAGTACTTC.

This chain links TRBV4-3 with TRBJ2-2, with D perhaps matching TRBD1 or TRBD2 (5 bases each). Germline lookup yields CDR1 LGHNA and CDR2 YSLEER. This CDR3 is built from 16 residues. Trimming removed 2 bases from V and 5 bases from J, with 15 bases in between. The CDR3 region has the DNA TGCGCCAGCAGCCAATCGATCGGGGCTACAACCGGGGAGCTGTTTTTT. It translates to CASSQSIGATTGELFF.

The rearrangement links TRBV19 to TRBJ1-1, with D possibly being TRBD1 (6 bases). V was trimmed by 5 bases and J by 7 bases, leaving 17 bases between them. The CDR3 length is 14 residues. The germline gives CDR1 LNHDA, CDR2 SQIVND (reference sequence). The CDR3 DNA reads as TGTGCCAGTAGTCTCCGACAGGATCTTTTTGAAGCTTTCTTT. Translated, it gives CASSLRQDLFEAFF.

The rearrangement links TRBV11-2 to TRBJ2-6; D gene ambiguous. The CDR3 spans 15 residues. V was pared by 7 bases and J by 0 bases, with 10 bases between. In germline, CDR1 is SGHAT, CDR2 FQNNGV. The CDR3 protein is CASTFVRSGANVLTF. The CDR3 bases are TGTGCCAGCACCTTTGTACGCTCTGGGGCCAACGTCCTGACTTTC. The full variable domain, with the rest looked up from reference TRBV11-2 and TRBJ2-6, is EAGVAQSPRYKIIEKRQSVAFWCNPISGHATLYWYQQILGQGPKLLIQFQNNGVVDDSQLPKDRFSAERLKGVDSTLKIQPAKLEDSAVYLCASTFVRSGANVLTFGAGSRLTVL.

V usage is TRBV5-4 and J usage is TRBJ2-3; D remains ambiguous. Trimming cost V 2 bases and J 1 base, with 11 bases left between them. There are 15 residues in the CDR3. Germline CDR1 and CDR2: SGHNT and YYREEE (reference sequence). CDR3 in amino acids: CASSFRQYGTDTQYF. DNA of the CDR3: TGTGCCAGCAGCTTCAGGCAGTACGGCACAGATACGCAGTATTTT.

This clone was counted a few times. This chain joins TRBV15 and TRBJ2-7; 10 nucleotides match TRBD2. Germline CDR1 LNHNV, CDR2 YYDKDF (reference sequence). J was trimmed by 4 bases and V by 5 bases; bases with no gene match: 8. The CDR3 has 15 amino acids. The CDR3 bases are TGTGCCACCAGCGGGGAGCGGGAGGGCCTTTACGAGCAGTACTTC. Translation gives CATSGEREGLYEQYF.

The chain combines TRBV20-1 with TRBJ1-1, with D perhaps TRBD1 (5 bases). V dropped 8 bases and J dropped 4 bases, with 11 bases sitting between them. Germline assignment: CDR1 DFQATT and CDR2 SNEGSKA (reference sequence). The CDR3 runs to 11 residues. CDR3 nucleotide sequence: TGCAGTACCAGGGTTGGCACTGAAGCTTTCTTT. Residues: CSTRVGTEAFF.

The chain carries TRBV1 and TRBJ2-3. TRBV1 is termed a pseudogene. This CDR3 has 16 residues. DNA for the CDR3: TGCACCAGCAGCCAGGGGGCTAGCGCGATGACAGATACGCAGTATTTT. It translates to CTSSQGASAMTDTQYF.

V usage is TRBV28 and J usage is TRBJ2-2; 7 bases match TRBD2. This CDR3 has 15 residues. V shed 10 bases, J shed 2 bases, and the junction held 10 bases outside the gene matches. CDR1 is MDHEN and CDR2 is SYDVKM in the germline V gene. The CDR3: CATRGGTHNTGELFF. Written as DNA, the CDR3 is TGTGCCACCCGGGGAGGGACCCATAACACCGGGGAGCTGTTTTTT.

V usage is TRBV7-6 and J usage is TRBJ2-7; 7 bases match TRBD1. V trimming: 5 bases; J trimming: 3 bases; junction bases outside the gene matches: 4. Germline assignment: CDR1 SGHVS and CDR2 FNYEAQ. The CDR3 covers 13 residues. The CDR3 coding sequence is TGTGCCAGCAGCCGGGACAGTTTCTACGAGCAGTACTTC. Its translation is CASSRDSFYEQYF.

The chain uses TRBV28 and TRBJ2-5; a possible D gene is TRBD2 (5 bases). Germline assignment: CDR1 MDHEN and CDR2 SYDVKM. The germline V and J ends were trimmed by 4 bases and 0 bases, with 12 bases remaining between them. The CDR3 loop spans 15 amino acids. DNA of the CDR3: TGTGCCAGCAGTTCCTCGGGGTATCACCAAGAGACCCAGTACTTC. Amino acid sequence: CASSSSGYHQETQYF.

This chain uses TRBV5-6 with TRBJ1-6, with a tentative D call TRBD1 (5 bases). Germline CDR1 reads SGHDT; CDR2 reads YYEEEE. V was shortened by 0 bases and J by 9 bases, with 13 bases between the two germline ends. The CDR3 runs to 15 residues. The CDR3 bases are TGTGCCAGCAGCTTGGTGTCCGGGACGGGTTCACCCCTCCACTTT. It translates to CASSLVSGTGSPLHF.

V is TRBV9 and J is TRBJ2-7, with unresolved D. Germline V CDR1 and CDR2: SGDLS, YYNGEE. The CDR3 runs to 16 residues. Trimming pared 0 bases from V and 0 bases from J, leaving 13 bases between. CDR3 sequence (DNA): TGTGCCAGCAGCGTAGCTCCCGGCGGTAGCTCCTACGAGCAGTACTTC. Its translation: CASSVAPGGSSYEQYF.

The J gene is TRBJ2-1, the V gene TRBV5-6, with TRBD2 matching 9 bases. V lost 5 bases and J lost 7; bases outside the gene matches: 10. Germline-derived CDR1 and CDR2 are SGHDT and YYEEEE. CDR3 length: 15 residues. In nucleotides, the CDR3 is TGTGCCAGCAGAGATCCGGGACTAGCATCTAATGAGCAGTTCTTC. Encoded protein: CASRDPGLASNEQFF. Together with reference TRBV5-6 and TRBJ2-1, the CDR3 gives the full variable domain: DAGVTQSPTHLIKTRGQQVTLRCSPKSGHDTVSWYQQALGQGPQFIFQYYEEEERQRGNFPDRFSGHQFPNYSSELNVNALLLGDSALYLCASRDPGLASNEQFFGPGTRLTVL.

The chain carries TRBV5-8 and TRBJ2-7; no definite D call. The CDR3 contains 12 residues. Per germline, CDR1 SGHTS and CDR2 YDEGEE. Trimming left V 7 bases short and J 4 bases short, with 12 bases between. CDR3 sequence: CASLRDGYEQYF. For the CDR3, the DNA is TGTGCCAGCTTAAGAGACGGATACGAGCAGTACTTC.

This chain links TRBV27 with TRBJ1-1; D uncertain. V lost 2 bases and J 1 base, leaving 5 bases between the germline ends. The CDR3 runs to 13 residues. CDR1 is MNHEY, CDR2 SMNVEV, per germline (reference sequence). CDR3: CASSLSPNTEAFF. DNA for the CDR3: TGTGCCAGCAGTTTAAGCCCGAACACTGAAGCTTTCTTT.

This rearrangement joins TRBV6-6 to TRBJ2-7, with TRBD1 as a possible D gene (5 bases). Trimming shortened V by 4 bases and J by 4 bases, and 8 bases separated the two germline ends. The CDR3 covers 12 residues. The germline V gene has CDR1 MNHNY and CDR2 SVGAGI (reference sequence). DNA for the CDR3: TGTGCCAGCAGTTCTAAGGGGTACGAGCAGTACTTC. Translating it yields CASSSKGYEQYF.

A few counts support this clone. This rearrangement joins TRBV5-1 to TRBJ2-2; no definite D call. The CDR3 runs 16 residues. Germline CDR1 SGHRS, CDR2 YFSETQ. The V end lost 0 bases, the J end lost 0 bases, and 9 bases lay between the germline ends. In nucleotides, the CDR3 is TGCGCCAGCAGCTTGGAGGTAGGGACGAACACCGGGGAGCTGTTTTTT. This gives the protein CASSLEVGTNTGELFF.

The chain has TRBV7-2 and TRBJ1-3; tentatively, D is TRBD1 (5 bases). The CDR3 length is 14 residues. Deletions cut 0 bases from V and 7 bases from J, with 10 bases between. Germline V CDR1 and CDR2: SGHTA, FQGNSA. The CDR3: CASSLAGQGNTIYF. The CDR3 bases are TGTGCCAGCAGCTTAGCTGGGCAGGGCAACACCATATATTTT.

This clone was seen a single time. The chain combines TRBV28 with TRBJ2-7; 9 bases align to TRBD2. The CDR3 totals 17 residues. With 3 bases clipped from V and 3 bases from J, the junction kept 12 bases outside the gene matches. Germline V lookup: CDR1 MDHEN, CDR2 SYDVKM. CDR3 amino acids: CASSLSAGGPSVYEQYF. The CDR3 region has the DNA TGTGCCAGCAGTTTGTCTGCGGGAGGGCCCTCTGTCTACGAGCAGTACTTC.

The chain joins TRBV4-3 to TRBJ2-3; 7 nucleotides match TRBD2. Germline V gene lookup returns CDR1 LGHNA and CDR2 YSLEER. CDR3 size: 17 residues. V lost 0 bases to trimming and J lost 2 bases; unmatched junction nucleotides: 8. CDR3 sequence reads: CASSQDSPGLVTDTQYF. The CDR3 DNA reads TGCGCCAGCAGCCAAGATAGCCCAGGACTAGTCACAGATACGCAGTATTTT.

The chain carries TRBV28 and TRBJ1-2; a possible D gene is TRBD1 (5 bases). The V gene lost 5 bases and the J gene lost 6 bases, with 16 bases spanning the gap. The CDR3 extends over 14 amino acids. CDR1 is MDHEN, CDR2 SYDVKM, per germline. This chain's CDR3 is CASSLPGTGDGYTF. Written as DNA, the CDR3 is TGTGCCAGCAGTCTCCCCGGGACGGGAGATGGCTACACCTTC.

The table lists this clone with a count of one. DNA for the CDR3: TGTGCCAGCAGCAACCGGGACAGGGCTTCCTACGAGCAGTACTTC. This codes for CASSNRDRASYEQYF. The J gene is TRBJ2-7, the V gene TRBV7-8, with 9 bases aligning to TRBD1. Germline trimming cut 5 bases from V and 1 base from J; bases unmatched to any gene: 6. Germline CDR1 reads SGHVS; CDR2 reads FQNEAQ. The CDR3 covers 15 residues. Full variable domain (outside the CDR3, taken from reference TRBV7-8 and TRBJ2-7): GAGVSQSPRYKVAKRGQDVALRCDPISGHVSLFWYQQALGQGPEFLTYFQNEAQLDKSGLPSDRFFAERPEGSVSTLKIQRTQQEDSAVYLCASSNRDRASYEQYFGPGTRLTVT.